The clone carrying this T cell receptor (beta chain) came up once. Its antigen is unknown. Cells defined as naive were viable CD3+CD4+ or CD3+CD8+ and CCR7+CD45RA+CD45RO-CD95-CD27+CD28+. On the day of bone marrow donation, the related graft donor provided peripheral blood. This record belongs to a study of T cells after posttransplantation cyclophosphamide. Regarding the study as a whole: Recipient CMV seropositivity and CMV reactivation strongly tracked TRB clonality.

The CDR3 is 13 amino acids. Germline V gene sequence: CDR1 SGHRS, CDR2 YFSETQ. Trimming cost V 2 bases and J 3 bases, with 8 bases left between them. The table came from immunoSEQ multiplex PCR; TCRdb's copy has only in-frame clones and leaves some out. The repertoire holds approximately 23,000 clones, with over 95% as singletons. Sequenced sample: naive CD4+ T cells sorted from PBMCs. V gene TRBV5-1 combines with J gene TRBJ2-5, with D maybe TRBD1 (6 bases). This clonotype was obtained from a man between 45 and 60 years old in good health, CMV-negative, and a related stem cell transplant donor. CDR3 bases: TGCGCCAGCAGCTTACAGGGTGAAGAGACCCAGTACTTC. This translates into CASSLQGEETQYF.